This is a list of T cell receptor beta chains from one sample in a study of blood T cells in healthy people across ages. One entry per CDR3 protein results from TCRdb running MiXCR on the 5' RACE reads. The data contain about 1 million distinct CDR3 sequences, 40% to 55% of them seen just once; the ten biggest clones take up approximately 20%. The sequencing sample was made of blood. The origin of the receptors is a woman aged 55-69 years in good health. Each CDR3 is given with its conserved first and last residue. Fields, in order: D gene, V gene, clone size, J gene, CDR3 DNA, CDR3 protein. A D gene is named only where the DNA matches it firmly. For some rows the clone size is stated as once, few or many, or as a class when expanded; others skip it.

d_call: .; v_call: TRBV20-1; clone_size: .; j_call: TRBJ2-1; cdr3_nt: TGCAGTGCTAGAGTTGGGGGTAGCAATGAGCAGTTCTTC; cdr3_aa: CSARVGGSNEQFF
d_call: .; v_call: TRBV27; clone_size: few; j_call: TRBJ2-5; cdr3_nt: TGTGCCAGCAGGCCACAGGGTCACGGAGAGACCCAGTACTTC; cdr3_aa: CASRPQGHGETQYF
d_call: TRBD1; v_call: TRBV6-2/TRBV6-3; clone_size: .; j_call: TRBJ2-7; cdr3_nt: TGTGCCAGCAGCCCTCGTAGAATACGGACAGGGAACTCCTACGAGCAGTACTTC; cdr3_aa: CASSPRRIRTGNSYEQYF
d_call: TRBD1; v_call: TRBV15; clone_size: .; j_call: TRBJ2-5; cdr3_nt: TGTGCCACCAGCTGGACAGGGGAGACCCAGTACTTC; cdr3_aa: CATSWTGETQYF
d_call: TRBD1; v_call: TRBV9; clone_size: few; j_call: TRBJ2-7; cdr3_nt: TGTGCCAGCAGCGTAGACCCGGCCGGGACAGCTCTCTACGAGCAGTACTTC; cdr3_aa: CASSVDPAGTALYEQYF
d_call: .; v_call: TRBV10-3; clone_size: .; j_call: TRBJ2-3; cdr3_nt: TGTGCCATCAGTACTGCGAGGGGAAGCACAGATACGCAGTATTTT; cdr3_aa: CAISTARGSTDTQYF
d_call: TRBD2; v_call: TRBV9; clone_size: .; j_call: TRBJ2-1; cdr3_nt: TGTGCCAGCAGCTCTCTAGCGGGCCTCGGGGACAATGAGCAGTTCTTC; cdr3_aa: CASSSLAGLGDNEQFF
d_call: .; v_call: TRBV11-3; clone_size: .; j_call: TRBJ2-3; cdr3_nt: TGTGCCAGCAGCACCCGGGACAGTACTAGCGGCAGGCAGGCGGATACGCAGTATTTT; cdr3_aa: CASSTRDSTSGRQADTQYF
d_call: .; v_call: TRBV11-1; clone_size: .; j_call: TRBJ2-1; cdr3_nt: TGTGCCAGCGCGGGCAGTCACTACAATGAGCAGTTCTTC; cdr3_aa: CASAGSHYNEQFF
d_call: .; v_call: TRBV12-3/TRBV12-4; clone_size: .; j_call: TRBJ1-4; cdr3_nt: TGTGCCAGCAGTTTAGCGACCAGGGACGAAAAACTGTTTTTT; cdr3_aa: CASSLATRDEKLFF
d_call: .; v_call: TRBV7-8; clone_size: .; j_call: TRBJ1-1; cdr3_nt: TGTGCCAGCAGCTTAGGAGTACTCACGAACACTGAAGCTTTCTTT; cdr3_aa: CASSLGVLTNTEAFF
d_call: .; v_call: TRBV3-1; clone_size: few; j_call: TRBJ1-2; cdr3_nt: TGTGCCAGCAGCCTGGAGGGCTACACCTTC; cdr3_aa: CASSLEGYTF
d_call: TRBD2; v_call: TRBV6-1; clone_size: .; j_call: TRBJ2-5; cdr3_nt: TGTGCCAGCATTCCTATAGCGGGAGGGGGGGAGACCCAGTACTTC; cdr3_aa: CASIPIAGGGETQYF
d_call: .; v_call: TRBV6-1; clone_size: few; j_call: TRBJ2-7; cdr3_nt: TGTGCCAGCAGTGAAGCGACGGCCTACGAGCAGTACTTC; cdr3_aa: CASSEATAYEQYF
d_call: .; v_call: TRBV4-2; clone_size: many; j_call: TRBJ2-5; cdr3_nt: TGTGCCAGCAGCCAAGGAAGAGGTCGTGAGACCCAGTACTTC; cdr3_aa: CASSQGRGRETQYF
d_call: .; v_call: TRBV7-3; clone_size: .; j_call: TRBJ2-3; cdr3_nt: TGTGCCAGCAGCTCCTGGGGCGGGGACACAGATACGCAGTATTTT; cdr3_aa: CASSSWGGDTDTQYF
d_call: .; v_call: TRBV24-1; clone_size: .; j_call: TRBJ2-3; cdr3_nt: TGTGCCACCAGTGGTCTGGGAGATACGCAGTACTTT; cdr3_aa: CATSGLGDTQYF